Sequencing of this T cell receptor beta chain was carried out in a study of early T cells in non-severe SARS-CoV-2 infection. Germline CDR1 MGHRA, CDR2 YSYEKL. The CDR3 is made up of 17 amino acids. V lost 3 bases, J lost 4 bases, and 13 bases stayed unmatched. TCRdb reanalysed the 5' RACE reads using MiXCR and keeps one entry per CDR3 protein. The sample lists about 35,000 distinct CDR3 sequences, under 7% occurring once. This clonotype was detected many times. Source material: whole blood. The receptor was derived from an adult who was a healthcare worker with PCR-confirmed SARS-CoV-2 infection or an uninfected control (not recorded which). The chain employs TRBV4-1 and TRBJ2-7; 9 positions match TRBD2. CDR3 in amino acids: CASSHRLAGTPPYEQYF. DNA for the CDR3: TGCGCCAGCAGCCATCGGCTAGCGGGAACTCCTCCTTACGAGCAGTACTTC.